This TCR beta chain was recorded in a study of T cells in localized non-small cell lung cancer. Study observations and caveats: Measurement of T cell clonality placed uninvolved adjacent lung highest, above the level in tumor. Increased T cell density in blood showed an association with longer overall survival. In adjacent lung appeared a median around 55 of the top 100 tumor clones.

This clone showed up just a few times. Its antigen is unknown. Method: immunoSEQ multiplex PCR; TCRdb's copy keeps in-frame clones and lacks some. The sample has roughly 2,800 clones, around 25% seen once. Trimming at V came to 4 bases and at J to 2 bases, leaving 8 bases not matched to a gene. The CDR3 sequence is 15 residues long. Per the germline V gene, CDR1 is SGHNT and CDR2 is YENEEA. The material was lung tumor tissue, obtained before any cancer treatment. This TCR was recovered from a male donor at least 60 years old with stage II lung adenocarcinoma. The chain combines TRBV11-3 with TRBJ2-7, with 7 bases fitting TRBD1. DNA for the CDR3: TGTGCCAGCAGCTCATCACCGGGACAGACCTACGAGCAGTACTTC. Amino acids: CASSSSPGQTYEQYF.